This TCR beta chain came from a study of blood T cell repertoires in COVID-19. Study details: Samples taken during acute and convalescent COVID-19 were collected in the United States, Italy and Spain. Nucleic acid was either cDNA or gDNA, and it came from T cells, B-cell-depleted T cells, or PBMCs.

V dropped 4 bases and J dropped 6 bases, with 16 bases sitting between them. CDR1 and CDR2 from the germline V gene are SGHRS and YFSETQ. The CDR3 totals 14 residues. This clone has just one count. The repertoire was sequenced with immunoSEQ multiplex PCR; TCRdb's copy has only in-frame clones and lacks some. The sample carries tens of thousands of clones, approximately 83% recorded once. Material for sequencing was peripheral blood. This receptor was obtained from a woman aged 60-75 years with acute or convalescent COVID-19. The genes are TRBV5-1 and TRBJ2-5; D perhaps matches TRBD1 (5 bases). CDR3 protein: CASSQGQGRKTQYF. DNA for the CDR3: TGCGCCAGCAGCCAGGGTCAGGGTCGAAAGACCCAGTACTTC.